This TCR beta chain was identified during a study of beta chain features in type 1 diabetes. The study's findings and limits: In comparison with healthy donors, patients had naive, central memory and Treg TCRB repertoires that appeared more similar. Within each of all four CD4+ subsets, Type 1 diabetes patients had TCRB CDR3s that were moderately but significantly shorter.

There are 15 residues in the CDR3. Trimming took 8 bases from V and 6 from J; bases not matched to a gene: 12. CDR1 LNHDA and CDR2 SQIVND come from the germline V gene (reference sequence). The table lists this clone with a count of one. The target antigen is unknown. The investigators reverse transcribed all of the isolated RNA, so they sequenced expressed TCRB transcripts. Sequenced by immunoSEQ multiplex PCR; TCRdb stores in-frame clones only, minus some. The sample consists of approximately 14,000 clones, roughly 63% of them appearing once. The receptor comes from a woman younger than 30 with type 1 diabetes. V is TRBV19 and J is TRBJ2-7; TRBD1 matches 11 bases. What was sequenced was stem cell memory CD4+ T cells from blood. The CDR3 coding sequence is TGTGCCAGTGGAGGATGGGGGACAGGGGGTACCGAGCAGTACTTC. Translating it yields CASGGWGTGGTEQYF.